These 21 T cell receptor beta chains were sequenced from one sample in a study of CD8+ T cells in alopecia areata. Sample treatment: oral pan-JAK inhibitor, 5-10 mg twice daily. cDNA serving as the sequencing template came from extracted, reverse transcribed RNA. Repertoires were generated with immunoSEQ multiplex PCR, while TCRdb's copy carries only in-frame clones and drops some. The repertoire holds around 70,000 clones, with approximately 29% as singletons. The material was CD8+ T cells sorted from blood, obtained at week 4, from a patient treated with tofacitinib. Receptors were obtained from a human donor with alopecia areata.

The gene calls are TRBV25-1 and TRBJ2-5, with D possibly TRBD1 on 6 matching bases. This CDR3 has 16 residues. The germline V gene encodes CDR1 MGHDK and CDR2 SYGVNS. V dropped 2 bases and J dropped 3 bases, with 16 bases sitting between them. CDR3 loop: CASSEDTEQGEETQYF. In nucleotides, the CDR3 is TGTGCCAGCAGTGAAGATACAGAACAGGGTGAAGAGACCCAGTACTTC.

The chain uses TRBV29-1 and TRBJ2-7, with D possibly being TRBD2 (5 bases). With 2 bases removed from V and 3 bases from J, the gap between germline ends came to 8 bases. CDR1 is SQVTM and CDR2 is ANQGSEA in the germline V gene. The CDR3 spans 12 residues. The CDR3 coding sequence is TGCAGCGTTGAAATCGGGGACTACGAGCAGTACTTC. Its protein is CSVEIGDYEQYF.

V is TRBV25-1 and J is TRBJ2-3, with a tentative D call TRBD1 (6 bases). The V end lost 2 bases, the J end lost 2 bases, and 11 bases lay between the germline ends. This CDR3 has 15 amino acids. From germline, CDR1 is MGHDK and CDR2 SYGVNS. The CDR3 protein is CASSEPGHYTDTQYF. For the CDR3, the DNA is TGTGCCAGCAGTGAACCGGGACACTACACAGATACGCAGTATTTT.

The chain has TRBV27 and TRBJ2-1; D is unresolved. This CDR3 has 13 residues. Trimming removed 3 bases from V and 6 bases from J, with 9 bases in between. Germline V gives CDR1 MNHEY, CDR2 SMNVEV (reference sequence). The CDR3 coding sequence is TGTGCCAGCAGTTTTGGCCTCCTCAATGAGCAGTTCTTC. This sequence encodes CASSFGLLNEQFF.

The V call is TRBV20-1, the J call TRBJ2-7; D remains unclear. V lost 0 bases to trimming and J lost 4 bases, with 4 bases between them. CDR1 and CDR2 (germline): DFQATT, SNEGSKA (reference sequence). This CDR3 contains 11 residues. The CDR3 DNA follows: TGCAGTGCTAGAGATACGTACGAGCAGTACTTC. It encodes CSARDTYEQYF.

The chain uses TRBV28 and TRBJ2-5; D may be TRBD1 (5 bases). Looked up from germline, CDR1 is MDHEN and CDR2 is SYDVKM. The CDR3 loop spans 14 amino acids. V lost 3 bases, J lost 6 bases, and 14 bases lay in between. The chain's CDR3 is CASSFGQGLKTQYF. As DNA, the CDR3 is TGTGCCAGCAGTTTCGGGCAGGGTTTAAAGACCCAGTACTTC. Looking up the rest from reference TRBV28 and TRBJ2-5 gives the full variable domain: DVKVTQSSRYLVKRTGEKVFLECVQDMDHENMFWYRQDPGLGLRLIYFSYDVKMKEKGDIPEGYSVSREKKERFSLILESASTNQTSMYLCASSFGQGLKTQYFGPGTRLLVL.

The rearrangement uses TRBV5-1 and TRBJ1-2; D may be TRBD1 (5 bases). The CDR3 is 14 residues long. The V gene's germline CDR1 is SGHRS and CDR2 YFSETQ. Between the trimmed V and J ends, which lost 2 bases and 4 bases, there was a span of 12 bases. The CDR3 bases are TGCGCCAGCAGCTTTGGAGGGGCTGGCTATGGCTACACCTTC. This gives the protein CASSFGGAGYGYTF. The full variable domain, in which reference TRBV5-1 and TRBJ1-2 provide the parts outside the CDR3, is KAGVTQTPRYLIKTRGQQVTLSCSPISGHRSVSWYQQTPGQGLQFLFEYFSETQRNKGNFPGRFSGRQFSNSRSEMNVSTLELGDSALYLCASSFGGAGYGYTFGSGTRLTVV.

This sequence joins TRBV29-1 and TRBJ1-2, with D maybe TRBD1 (5 bases). The V end was cut by 5 bases, the J end by 6 bases, with 19 bases between. The CDR3 consists of 14 residues. Germline V gives CDR1 SQVTM, CDR2 ANQGSEA. CDR3 nucleotides: TGCAGCGTTCAGAGGGAGCAGGGTGTACATGGCTACACCTTC. Amino acids: CSVQREQGVHGYTF.

The table lists this clone with a few counts. The chain recombines TRBV7-2 with TRBJ2-5; 8 nucleotides align to TRBD2. The V and J ends lost 1 base and 5 bases, in that order; junction bases with no gene match: 9. The length of the CDR3 is 16 residues. In germline, CDR1 is SGHTA, CDR2 FQGNSA. The CDR3 DNA sequence: TGTGCCAGCAGCTTAGAGTCAGCGGGAGTCGGGGAGACCCAGTACTTC. Protein product: CASSLESAGVGETQYF.

The V gene is TRBV29-1, the J gene TRBJ1-2, with D unresolved. V lost 0 bases and J 5 bases, leaving 16 bases between the germline ends. This CDR3 is built from 15 residues. CDR1 and CDR2 (germline): SQVTM, ANQGSEA. The CDR3 protein is CSVEDPTATEYGYTF. The CDR3 DNA is TGCAGCGTTGAAGACCCGACGGCTACCGAGTATGGCTACACCTTC.

In this sample, this clone turned up a few times. The V and J genes are TRBV6-5 and TRBJ2-7; the match to TRBD2 covers 7 bases. The CDR3 is 14 amino acids. CDR1 MNHEY and CDR2 SVGAGI come from the germline V gene. V lost 5 bases, J lost 2 bases, and 6 bases stayed unmatched. The CDR3 nucleotides are TGTGCCAGCAGTGCGGCTAGCGGACCCTACGAGCAGTACTTC. Its translation is CASSAASGPYEQYF.

The chain has TRBV7-2 and TRBJ2-2; maybe TRBD2 (5 bases). The V gene's germline CDR1 is SGHTA and CDR2 FQGNSA. The CDR3 is 15 residues long. The V end lost 7 bases, the J end lost 1 base, and 13 bases lay between the germline ends. In DNA, the CDR3 is TGTGCCAGCAACCTACTAGGCGGGAACACCGGGGAGCTGTTTTTT. This encodes CASNLLGGNTGELFF.

The chain joins TRBV5-1 to TRBJ2-7; 7 bases map to TRBD1. This CDR3 region has 15 residues. Germline V CDR1 and CDR2: SGHRS, YFSETQ. Trimming cost V 4 bases and J 2 bases; bases outside gene matches: 9. The CDR3 spells CASSIGRDRTYEQYF. CDR3 nucleotides: TGCGCCAGCAGCATAGGCCGGGACAGAACCTACGAGCAGTACTTC.

V gene TRBV27 combines with J gene TRBJ2-7; D remains unclear. Trimming took 3 bases from V and 6 from J, leaving 12 bases between them. This CDR3 region has 13 residues. Germline lookup yields CDR1 MNHEY and CDR2 SMNVEV (reference sequence). In DNA, the CDR3 is TGTGCCAGCAGTTTTGGATGGGCGAGCGAGCAGTACTTC. It is translated as CASSFGWASEQYF.

The chain employs TRBV13 and TRBJ2-7, with 7 bases matching TRBD2. This CDR3 spans 14 amino acids. Germline V gives CDR1 PRHDT, CDR2 FYEKMQ (reference sequence). J lost 3 bases, V lost 5 bases, and 7 bases had no gene match. The CDR3 sequence: CASSTTSAVYEQYF. The CDR3, as DNA: TGTGCCAGCAGCACCACTAGCGCTGTCTACGAGCAGTACTTC.

This clone has just a few counts. The gene calls are TRBV7-9 and TRBJ2-7, with 12 bases that match TRBD2. Germline values: CDR1 SEHNR, CDR2 FQNEAQ (reference sequence). The CDR3 has 15 residues. Trimming removed 5 bases from V and 1 base from J; junction bases left unmatched: 3. In DNA form, the CDR3 reads TGTGCCAGCAGCAATACTAGCGGGGGGTCCTACGAGCAGTACTTC. Translated: CASSNTSGGSYEQYF.

V usage is TRBV27 and J usage is TRBJ2-5; the D is unclear. Trimming cost V 2 bases and J 0 bases, with 7 bases left between them. The CDR3 contains 14 residues. Germline V gives CDR1 MNHEY, CDR2 SMNVEV (reference sequence). CDR3 region: CASSLGTYQETQYF. The CDR3 DNA sequence: TGTGCCAGCAGTTTAGGAACGTACCAAGAGACCCAGTACTTC.

This clone occurred a few times. This rearrangement joins TRBV7-9 to TRBJ2-7, with 7 positions matching TRBD1. This CDR3 contains 15 residues. Germline lookup yields CDR1 SEHNR and CDR2 FQNEAQ (reference sequence). V was clipped by 1 base and J by 2 bases; unmatched bases: 5. This CDR3 is CASSLVQGMAYEQYF. For the CDR3, the DNA is TGTGCCAGCAGCTTAGTACAGGGGATGGCCTACGAGCAGTACTTC.

The genes are TRBV27 and TRBJ2-7; no firm D call. Trimming removed 4 bases at V and 6 bases at J, with 13 bases between. This CDR3 comprises 13 residues. CDR1 and CDR2 from the germline V gene are MNHEY and SMNVEV (reference sequence). The CDR3 protein is CASSSKGKGEQYF. DNA for the CDR3: TGTGCCAGCAGTTCGAAGGGTAAGGGCGAGCAGTACTTC.

The chain couples TRBV6-5 to TRBJ2-5; no clear D gene. CDR3 length: 10 residues. The ends were cut back, 2 bases at V and 9 bases at J, with 4 bases in the middle. CDR1 is MNHEY, CDR2 SVGAGI, per germline. The CDR3 region is CASSYLPQYF. CDR3 sequence (DNA): TGTGCCAGCAGTTACCTGCCCCAGTACTTC.

V usage is TRBV27 and J usage is TRBJ1-2, with 10 bases matching TRBD1. The CDR3 covers 15 residues. Germline CDR1 and CDR2: MNHEY and SMNVEV (reference sequence). The trim removed 4 bases at V and 4 bases at J, leaving 6 bases unmatched. The CDR3 DNA reads as TGTGCCAGCAGTTCCGGACAGGGGGTGCCCTATGGCTACACCTTC. Translated, it gives CASSSGQGVPYGYTF.